The 27 T cell receptor beta chains below were found in one sample sequenced in a study of CD8+ T cells in alopecia areata. Once RNA had been extracted, it was reverse transcribed into cDNA to act as the sequencing template. The data were produced by immunoSEQ multiplex PCR, yet TCRdb's version contains in-frame clones alone and is incomplete. This sample has 110,000 to 150,000 clones; 45% to 60% occur once, and the top ten carry less than 20%. The treatment here: oral pan-JAK inhibitor, 5-10 mg twice daily. The sample consisted of CD8+ T cells sorted from blood, taken at week 4, from a patient treated with tofacitinib. The receptors come from a human donor with alopecia areata.

This clone was found once. The rearrangement uses TRBV11-2 and TRBJ1-2; TRBD1 matches at 9 bases. Per the germline V gene, CDR1 is SGHAT and CDR2 is FQNNGV. Trimming removed 4 bases from V and 7 bases from J; junction bases left unmatched: 4. There are 13 residues in the CDR3. CDR3 in amino acids: CASSSWTGVGYTF. The CDR3 DNA follows: TGTGCCAGCAGCTCCTGGACAGGGGTTGGCTACACCTTC.

This CDR3 reads CAWSEGGATFF. CDR3 coding DNA: TGTGCCTGGAGCGAAGGGGGAGCGACTTTCTTT. The chain joins TRBV30 to TRBJ1-1; TRBD1 is a possible D gene (6 bases). V was clipped by 3 bases and J by 12 bases, with 14 bases between them. Germline-derived CDR1 and CDR2 are GTSNPN and SVGIG (reference sequence). The CDR3 covers 11 residues. The whole variable domain, filled in from reference TRBV30 and TRBJ1-1, reads SQTIHQWPATLVQPVGSPLSLECTVEGTSNPNLYWYRQAAGRGLQLLFYSVGIGQISSEVPQNLSASRPQDRQFILSSKKLLLSDSGFYLCAWSEGGATFFGQGTRLTVV.

This clone appeared a few times. The genes are TRBV27 and TRBJ1-2; tentative D call: TRBD1 (5 bases). The germline V gene has CDR1 MNHEY and CDR2 SMNVEV (reference sequence). The CDR3 is made up of 12 amino acids. With 3 bases removed from V and 4 bases from J, the gap between germline ends came to 6 bases. The CDR3 sequence: CASSFQGYGYTF. The CDR3 DNA follows: TGTGCCAGCAGTTTCCAGGGCTATGGCTACACCTTC.

The chain uses TRBV10-3 and TRBJ1-1, with a tentative D call TRBD1 (5 bases). Germline CDR1 and CDR2: ENHRY and SYGVKD. V dropped 4 bases and J dropped 9 bases, with 18 bases sitting between them. This CDR3 is built from 14 residues. CDR3 nucleotide sequence: TGTGCCATCAGTGGGAACCCGGGGGTTTTTAAAGCTTTCTTT. Translation: CAISGNPGVFKAFF.

The CDR3 DNA sequence: TGTGCCAGCAGCTTAGGGATAGCCAAAAACATTCAGTACTTC. It translates to CASSLGIAKNIQYF. The gene calls are TRBV7-8 and TRBJ2-4; no firm D call. The CDR3 is 14 amino acids. The V gene's germline CDR1 is SGHVS and CDR2 FQNEAQ. V was cut by 1 base and J by 0 bases, with 4 bases left in between.

Written as DNA, the CDR3 is TGCAGCGTTGAAGGGTTCAGCACGGACTCCTACGAGCAGTACTTC. It codes for CSVEGFSTDSYEQYF. This chain connects TRBV29-1 to TRBJ2-7; no definite D call. Germline V lookup: CDR1 SQVTM, CDR2 ANQGSEA. This CDR3 comprises 15 residues. V lost 1 base and J lost 0, with 13 bases in between.

The chain uses TRBV30 and TRBJ2-3; D may be TRBD2 (5 bases). Germline V gene data show CDR1 as GTSNPN and CDR2 as SVGIG (reference sequence). V lost 5 bases to trimming and J lost 0 bases, with 15 bases between them. This CDR3 region has 15 residues. The CDR3, as DNA: TGTGCCTGGCAGAACGGGGTACTTAGCACAGATACGCAGTATTTT. Protein product: CAWQNGVLSTDTQYF. Complete variable domain (other parts from reference TRBV30 and TRBJ2-3): SQTIHQWPATLVQPVGSPLSLECTVEGTSNPNLYWYRQAAGRGLQLLFYSVGIGQISSEVPQNLSASRPQDRQFILSSKKLLLSDSGFYLCAWQNGVLSTDTQYFGPGTRLTVL.

The genes are TRBV29-1 and TRBJ2-2, with D maybe TRBD2 (5 bases). V shed 6 bases and J shed 6 bases, with 11 bases lying between them. The germline CDR1 and CDR2 sequences are SQVTM and ANQGSEA. This CDR3 has 12 amino acids. CDR3 DNA: TGCAGCGTGCCCGACGGGGCCGGGGAGCTGTTTTTT. As protein: CSVPDGAGELFF.

The chain uses TRBV7-9 and TRBJ1-1; D might be TRBD1 (6 bases). Per germline, CDR1 SEHNR and CDR2 FQNEAQ (reference sequence). V was pared by 1 base and J by 7 bases, with 7 bases between. The CDR3 spans 12 residues. The CDR3 reads CASSLGTVEAFF. DNA of the CDR3: TGTGCCAGCAGCTTAGGGACAGTTGAAGCTTTCTTT.

Only a few counts were recorded for this clone. This rearrangement joins TRBV29-1 to TRBJ2-5, with TRBD1 as a possible D gene (6 bases). The germline gives CDR1 SQVTM, CDR2 ANQGSEA. V was clipped by 5 bases and J by 5 bases, with 18 bases between them. The CDR3 loop spans 14 amino acids. The CDR3 region is CSVPLQGRVETQYF. In DNA form, the CDR3 reads TGCAGCGTTCCCCTTCAGGGGCGAGTTGAGACCCAGTACTTC.

This clone appeared once. This chain connects TRBV7-9 to TRBJ2-3; 9 nucleotides match TRBD1. J gave up 6 bases and V 5 bases, and 6 bases lay outside the gene matches. Germline CDR1 SEHNR, CDR2 FQNEAQ (reference sequence). The CDR3 spans 14 residues. The CDR3 protein is CASSDGTGYDTQYF. The CDR3 region has the DNA TGTGCCAGCAGCGACGGGACAGGGTACGATACGCAGTATTTT.

The chain combines TRBV7-9 with TRBJ2-1; D may be TRBD1 or TRBD2 (6 bases each). CDR1 is SEHNR, CDR2 FQNEAQ, per germline (reference sequence). V lost 5 bases and J lost 1, with 21 bases in between. The CDR3 consists of 18 residues. The DNA of the CDR3 is TGTGCCAGCAGCGGAAGGGGGGCGGTTTTCCTATCCTACAATGAGCAGTTCTTC. This sequence encodes CASSGRGAVFLSYNEQFF.

The V call is TRBV7-2, the J call TRBJ1-2; 7 bases fit TRBD1. In germline, CDR1 is SGHTA, CDR2 FQGNSA. V lost 5 bases to trimming and J lost 8 bases; unmatched junction nucleotides: 14. This CDR3 is 15 amino acids long. CDR3 region: CASSPDKGAAIGYTF. In DNA form, the CDR3 reads TGTGCCAGCAGCCCGGATAAGGGGGCGGCTATAGGCTACACCTTC.

The gene calls are TRBV4-1 and TRBJ2-7, with D hard to call. This CDR3 comprises 13 residues. V lost 1 base to trimming and J lost 4 bases, with 8 bases between them. The V gene's germline CDR1 is MGHRA and CDR2 YSYEKL. CDR3 region: CASSQVGGYEQYF. The DNA for the CDR3 is TGCGCCAGCAGCCAAGTTGGTGGGTACGAGCAGTACTTC.

This chain links TRBV30 with TRBJ2-4; D may be TRBD2 (6 bases). The CDR3 loop spans 14 amino acids. Deletions cut 5 bases from V and 8 bases from J, with 19 bases between. Germline CDR1 is GTSNPN and CDR2 is SVGIG (reference sequence). The chain's CDR3 is CAWSYNGGVDIQYF. The DNA for the CDR3 is TGTGCCTGGTCTTATAACGGCGGGGTTGACATTCAGTACTTC.

The V call is TRBV7-9, the J call TRBJ2-7; TRBD1 might be the D (6 bases). Trimming stripped 4 bases from V and 5 bases from J, with 9 bases between. The CDR3 spans 12 residues. Germline values: CDR1 SEHNR, CDR2 FQNEAQ (reference sequence). The CDR3 nucleotides are TGTGCCAGCAGCTCACAGGGCCACGAGCAGTACTTC. Amino acid sequence: CASSSQGHEQYF.

The V gene is TRBV4-1, the J gene TRBJ2-7; 8 nucleotides match TRBD2. V lost 5 bases and J lost 3; bases outside the gene matches: 3. Germline lookup yields CDR1 MGHRA and CDR2 YSYEKL. There are 13 residues in the CDR3. CDR3 loop: CASSYGRVYEQYF. In DNA form, the CDR3 reads TGCGCCAGCAGCTACGGGAGGGTCTACGAGCAGTACTTC.

This chain uses TRBV18 with TRBJ1-6; 10 bases agree with TRBD1. J was trimmed by 7 bases and V by 4 bases; bases with no gene match: 13. Per germline, CDR1 KGHSH and CDR2 LQKENI. The CDR3 consists of 18 residues. The CDR3 is CASSHTNRDRGENSPLHF. DNA for the CDR3: TGTGCCAGCTCACACACTAACCGGGACAGGGGAGAGAATTCACCCCTCCACTTT.

V usage is TRBV5-1 and J usage is TRBJ2-7; D may be TRBD1 or TRBD2 (5 bases each). Trimming stripped 5 bases from V and 4 bases from J, with 19 bases between. This CDR3 spans 15 amino acids. Germline V gene sequence: CDR1 SGHRS, CDR2 YFSETQ. CDR3 nucleotides: TGCGCCAGCAGTCTGGGGCTAGCTGGCACGTACGAGCAGTACTTC. It specifies CASSLGLAGTYEQYF.

The chain couples TRBV5-1 to TRBJ1-1; 8 nucleotides agree with TRBD1. Losses at the gene ends were 7 bases for V and 3 bases for J; bases not matched to a gene: 8. The CDR3 spans 14 residues. From germline, CDR1 is SGHRS and CDR2 YFSETQ. The CDR3 protein is CASSPGGEHTEAFF. CDR3 in DNA: TGCGCCAGCTCCCCAGGGGGCGAGCACACTGAAGCTTTCTTT.

V usage is TRBV27 and J usage is TRBJ1-5, with a weak D call TRBD1 (6 bases). This CDR3 has 14 amino acids. In germline, CDR1 is MNHEY, CDR2 SMNVEV (reference sequence). The V gene lost 2 bases and the J gene lost 4 bases, with 9 bases spanning the gap. CDR3 region: CASSLQGWNQPQHF. DNA for the CDR3: TGTGCCAGCAGTTTACAGGGGTGGAATCAGCCCCAGCATTTT.

V is TRBV25-1 and J is TRBJ2-2; possibly TRBD1 for D (5 bases). Per germline, CDR1 MGHDK and CDR2 SYGVNS. The ends were cut back, 6 bases at V and 6 bases at J, with 11 bases in the middle. This CDR3 has 13 residues. CDR3 loop: CASSLGAPGELFF. CDR3 sequence (DNA): TGTGCCAGCAGCCTAGGGGCTCCCGGGGAGCTGTTTTTT.

This clone was counted between two and nine times. The V and J genes are TRBV7-9 and TRBJ1-5; D remains unclear. CDR1 is SEHNR, CDR2 FQNEAQ, per germline (reference sequence). The CDR3 runs to 15 residues. Trimming stripped 1 base from V and 6 bases from J, with 13 bases between. In DNA, the CDR3 is TGTGCCAGCAGCTTAGAGGTTGAGTACACTCAGCCCCAGCATTTT. This sequence encodes CASSLEVEYTQPQHF.

The chain couples TRBV30 to TRBJ2-7; D unclear. The CDR3 length is 11 residues. The ends were cut back, 1 base at V and 3 bases at J, with 4 bases in the middle. Germline CDR1 GTSNPN, CDR2 SVGIG (reference sequence). The CDR3 nucleotides read TGTGCCTGGAGTGCTAACTACGAGCAGTACTTC. Protein sequence: CAWSANYEQYF. Complete variable domain (other parts from reference TRBV30 and TRBJ2-7): SQTIHQWPATLVQPVGSPLSLECTVEGTSNPNLYWYRQAAGRGLQLLFYSVGIGQISSEVPQNLSASRPQDRQFILSSKKLLLSDSGFYLCAWSANYEQYFGPGTRLTVT.

This chain joins TRBV5-4 and TRBJ1-2; unclear D gene. Germline lookup yields CDR1 SGHNT and CDR2 YYREEE (reference sequence). This CDR3 region has 14 residues. V was pared by 4 bases and J by 6 bases, with 16 bases between. This chain's CDR3 is CASSPRPKGDGYTF. The CDR3 DNA sequence: TGTGCCAGCAGCCCAAGGCCAAAGGGTGATGGCTACACCTTC.

This rearrangement joins TRBV13 to TRBJ2-2, with D perhaps TRBD1 (5 bases). The V and J ends lost 6 bases and 7 bases respectively, with 9 bases between them. This CDR3 is built from 12 residues. In germline, CDR1 is PRHDT, CDR2 FYEKMQ (reference sequence). This chain's CDR3 is CASSYQGGELFF. As DNA, the CDR3 is TGTGCCAGCAGTTACCAGGGCGGGGAGCTGTTTTTT. The complete variable domain, with remaining parts taken from reference TRBV13 and TRBJ2-2, reads AAGVIQSPRHLIKEKRETATLKCYPIPRHDTVYWYQQGPGQDPQFLISFYEKMQSDKGSIPDRFSAQQFSDYHSELNMSSLELGDSALYFCASSYQGGELFFGEGSRLTVL.

This clone was observed a single time. The rearrangement joins TRBV11-2 to TRBJ2-7; D might be TRBD1 (6 bases). CDR1 and CDR2 (germline): SGHAT, FQNNGV. The length of the CDR3 is 15 residues. Trimming shortened V by 4 bases and J by 2 bases, and 15 bases separated the two germline ends. The CDR3 region is CASSYYSQGTYEQYF. The CDR3 DNA is TGTGCCAGCAGCTACTACTCTCAGGGGACCTACGAGCAGTACTTC.